Presented here are 3 T cell receptor beta chains from one specimen sequenced in a study of high-grade serous ovarian cancer treatment subgroups. The tumor samples were collected prior to definitive surgery or chemotherapy. TCRdb keeps only in-frame clones here, not all; method: immunoSEQ multiplex PCR. This repertoire shows over 14,000 clones, approximately 87% found once; its top ten account for 5% to 8%. The sample consisted of tumor tissue. Every receptor here comes from a human donor with high-grade serous ovarian cancer.

The genes are TRBV7-2 and TRBJ2-5; 11 bases map to TRBD2. Germline assignment: CDR1 SGHTA and CDR2 FQGNSA. The CDR3 is 14 residues long. Germline trimming cut 6 bases from V and 11 bases from J; bases unmatched to any gene: 11. The CDR3: CASSFSGGAVGQYF. As DNA, the CDR3 is TGTGCCAGCAGTTTTAGCGGGGGGGCCGTCGGGCAGTACTTC. Using reference TRBV7-2 and TRBJ2-5 for the parts outside the CDR3, the full variable domain is GAGVSQSPSNKVTEKGKDVELRCDPISGHTALYWYRQSLGQGLEFLIYFQGNSAPDKSGLPSDRFSAERTGGSVSTLTIQRTQQEDSAVYLCASSFSGGAVGQYFGPGTRLLVL.

The J gene is TRBJ2-5, the V gene TRBV29-1; 9 bases agree with TRBD2. This CDR3 contains 15 residues. Per germline, CDR1 SQVTM and CDR2 ANQGSEA. With 4 bases clipped from V and 5 bases from J, the junction kept 11 bases outside the gene matches. The CDR3 DNA sequence: TGCAGCGTTGTCCGAGCGGGGGGCGTCCGGGAGACCCAGTACTTC. Its translation is CSVVRAGGVRETQYF.

This chain connects TRBV7-2 to TRBJ2-3, with TRBD2 matching over 15 bases. Germline V gene data show CDR1 as SGHTA and CDR2 as FQGNSA. The length of the CDR3 is 17 residues. J was trimmed by 5 bases and V by 1 base; bases with no gene match: 4. CDR3 coding DNA: TGTGCCAGCAGCTTAGAATGGACTAGCGGGGGGGGAGATACGCAGTATTTT. Translation: CASSLEWTSGGGDTQYF. The variable domain in full, completed from reference TRBV7-2 and TRBJ2-3, reads GAGVSQSPSNKVTEKGKDVELRCDPISGHTALYWYRQSLGQGLEFLIYFQGNSAPDKSGLPSDRFSAERTGGSVSTLTIQRTQQEDSAVYLCASSLEWTSGGGDTQYFGPGTRLTVL.